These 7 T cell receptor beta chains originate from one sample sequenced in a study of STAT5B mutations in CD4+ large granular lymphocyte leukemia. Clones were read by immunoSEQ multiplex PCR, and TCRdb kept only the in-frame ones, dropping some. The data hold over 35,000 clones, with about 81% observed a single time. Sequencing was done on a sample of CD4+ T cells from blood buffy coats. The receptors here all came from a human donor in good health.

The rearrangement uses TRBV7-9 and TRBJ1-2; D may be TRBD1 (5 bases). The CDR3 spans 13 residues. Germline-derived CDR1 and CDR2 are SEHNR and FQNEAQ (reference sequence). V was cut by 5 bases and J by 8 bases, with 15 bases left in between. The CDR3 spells CASSPGASRGYTF. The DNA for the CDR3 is TGTGCCAGCAGCCCCGGGGCCTCTAGAGGCTACACCTTC.

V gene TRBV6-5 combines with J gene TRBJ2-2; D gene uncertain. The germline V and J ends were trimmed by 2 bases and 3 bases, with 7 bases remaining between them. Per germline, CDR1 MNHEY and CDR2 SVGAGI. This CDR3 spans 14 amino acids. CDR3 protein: CASSYLRDTGELFF. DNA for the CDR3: TGTGCCAGCAGTTACCTTAGGGACACCGGGGAGCTGTTTTTT.

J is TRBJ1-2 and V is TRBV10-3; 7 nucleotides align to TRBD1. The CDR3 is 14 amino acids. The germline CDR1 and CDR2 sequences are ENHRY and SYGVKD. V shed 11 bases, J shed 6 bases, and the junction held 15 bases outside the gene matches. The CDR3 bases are TGTGCCGTCAAATCTGGAGACAGGGCGAATGGCTACACCTTC. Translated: CAVKSGDRANGYTF.

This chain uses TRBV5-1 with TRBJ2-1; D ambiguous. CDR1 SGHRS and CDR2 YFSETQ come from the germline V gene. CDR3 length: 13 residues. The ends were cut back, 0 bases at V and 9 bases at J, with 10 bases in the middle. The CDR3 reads CASSLGSAPEQFF. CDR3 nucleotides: TGCGCCAGCAGCTTGGGGTCTGCCCCTGAGCAGTTCTTC.

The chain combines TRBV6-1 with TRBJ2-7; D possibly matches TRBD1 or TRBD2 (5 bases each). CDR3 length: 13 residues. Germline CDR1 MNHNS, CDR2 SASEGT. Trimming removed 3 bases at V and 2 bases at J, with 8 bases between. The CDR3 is CASSEVGAYEQYF. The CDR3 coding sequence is TGTGCCAGCAGTGAGGTGGGGGCCTACGAGCAGTACTTC.

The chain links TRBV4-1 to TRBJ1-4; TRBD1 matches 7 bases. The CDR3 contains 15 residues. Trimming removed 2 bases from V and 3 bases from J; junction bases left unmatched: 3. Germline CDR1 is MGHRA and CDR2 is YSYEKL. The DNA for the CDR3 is TGCGCCAGCAGCCAACAGACAGGGTCTAATGAAAAACTGTTTTTT. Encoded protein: CASSQQTGSNEKLFF.

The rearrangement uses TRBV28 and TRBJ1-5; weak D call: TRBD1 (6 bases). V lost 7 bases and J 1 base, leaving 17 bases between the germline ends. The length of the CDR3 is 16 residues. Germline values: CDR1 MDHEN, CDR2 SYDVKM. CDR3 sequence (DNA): TGTGCCAGCAATAAACCGGGACACCTCAGCAATCAGCCCCAGCATTTT. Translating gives CASNKPGHLSNQPQHF.